Reported below is one TCR beta chain. This entry is derived from a study of blood T cell repertoires in COVID-19. As for the study in general: There were acute and convalescent COVID-19 samples, and they came from the United States, Italy and Spain. PBMCs, B-cell-depleted T cells, or T cells provided the cDNA or gDNA that made up the material.

Per the original methods: Reference gene primer amplification yielded estimated nucleated cell counts. The repertoire was sequenced with immunoSEQ multiplex PCR; TCRdb's copy has only in-frame clones and lacks some. V, J and clone size were drawn from that table, and D and trimming were deduced from the DNA. Here the sample spans about 53,000 clones, about 77% being singletons. The clonotype comes from a man between 65 and 79 years old with active or convalescent COVID-19. Material: peripheral blood.

The DNA of the CDR3 is TGCGCCAGCAGCCAAAGGACAGGGGACACAGATACGCAGTATTTT. This translates into CASSQRTGDTDTQYF. The chain combines TRBV4-3 with TRBJ2-3, with 9 positions matching TRBD1. The CDR3 is 15 residues long. Losses at the gene ends were 2 bases for V and 2 bases for J; bases not matched to a gene: 2. Germline V gene lookup returns CDR1 LGHNA and CDR2 YSLEER.